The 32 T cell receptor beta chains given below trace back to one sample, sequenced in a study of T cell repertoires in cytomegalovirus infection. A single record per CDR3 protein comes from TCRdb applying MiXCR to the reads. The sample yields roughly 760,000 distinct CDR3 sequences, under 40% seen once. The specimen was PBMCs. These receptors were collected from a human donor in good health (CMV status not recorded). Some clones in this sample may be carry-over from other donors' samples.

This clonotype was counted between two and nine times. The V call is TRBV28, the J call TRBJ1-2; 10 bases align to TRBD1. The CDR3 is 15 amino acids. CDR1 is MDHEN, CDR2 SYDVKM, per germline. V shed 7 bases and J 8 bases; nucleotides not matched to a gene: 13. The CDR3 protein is CASTILGQGIGGYTF. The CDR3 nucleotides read TGTGCCAGCACCATCTTGGGACAGGGGATAGGAGGCTACACCTTC.

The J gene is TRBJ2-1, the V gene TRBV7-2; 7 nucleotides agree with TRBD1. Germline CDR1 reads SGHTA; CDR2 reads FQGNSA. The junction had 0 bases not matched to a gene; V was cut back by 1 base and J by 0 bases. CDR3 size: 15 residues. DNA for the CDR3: TGTGCCAGCAGCTTAGAGGGGGCCTCCTACAATGAGCAGTTCTTC. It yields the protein CASSLEGASYNEQFF.

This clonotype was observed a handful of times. The CDR3 sequence: CASSFRDHPREQYF. CDR3 nucleotide sequence: TGTGCCAGCAGTTTCCGGGACCACCCTCGCGAGCAGTACTTC. The rearrangement joins TRBV12-3 or TRBV12-4 to TRBJ2-7, with D perhaps TRBD1 or TRBD2 (5 bases each). CDR3 length: 14 amino acids. Trimming pared 3 bases from V and 6 bases from J, leaving 15 bases between.

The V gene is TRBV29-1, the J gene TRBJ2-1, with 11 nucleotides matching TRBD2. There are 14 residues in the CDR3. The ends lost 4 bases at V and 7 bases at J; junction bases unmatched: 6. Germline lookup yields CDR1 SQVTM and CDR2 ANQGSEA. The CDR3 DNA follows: TGCAGCGTTGGGCTAGCGGGGGGACCAAATGAGCAGTTCTTC. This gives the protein CSVGLAGGPNEQFF.

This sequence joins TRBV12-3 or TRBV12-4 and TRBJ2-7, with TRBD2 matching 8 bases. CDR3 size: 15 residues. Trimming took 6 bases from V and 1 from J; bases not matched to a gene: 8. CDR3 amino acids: CASSLGLVSSYEQYF. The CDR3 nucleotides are TGTGCCAGCAGCTTGGGACTAGTGTCTTCCTACGAGCAGTACTTC.

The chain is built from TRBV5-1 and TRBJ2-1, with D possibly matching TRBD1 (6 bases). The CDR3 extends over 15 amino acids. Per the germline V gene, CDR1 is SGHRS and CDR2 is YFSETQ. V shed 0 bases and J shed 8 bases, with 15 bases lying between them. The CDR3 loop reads CASSLGGGYPHEQFF. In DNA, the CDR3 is TGCGCCAGCAGCTTGGGAGGGGGTTACCCCCATGAGCAGTTCTTC. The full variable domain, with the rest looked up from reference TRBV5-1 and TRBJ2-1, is KAGVTQTPRYLIKTRGQQVTLSCSPISGHRSVSWYQQTPGQGLQFLFEYFSETQRNKGNFPGRFSGRQFSNSRSEMNVSTLELGDSALYLCASSLGGGYPHEQFFGPGTRLTVL.

CDR3 amino acids: CASSVGVARGWTEAFF. The CDR3 DNA reads as TGTGCCAGCAGTGTGGGGGTAGCGAGGGGGTGGACTGAAGCTTTCTTT. This chain uses TRBV27 with TRBJ1-1, with a tentative D call TRBD1 (6 bases). The CDR3 is 16 amino acids. The germline V gene encodes CDR1 MNHEY and CDR2 SMNVEV (reference sequence). V was clipped by 5 bases and J by 5 bases, with 21 bases between them.

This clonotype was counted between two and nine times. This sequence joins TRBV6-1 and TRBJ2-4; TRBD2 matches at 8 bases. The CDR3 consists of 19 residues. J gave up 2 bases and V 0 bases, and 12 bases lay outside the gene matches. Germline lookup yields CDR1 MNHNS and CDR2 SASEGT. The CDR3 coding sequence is TGTGCCAGCAGTGAAGCGCCGATGGGGACTAGGACGTCCAAAAACATTCAGTACTTC. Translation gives CASSEAPMGTRTSKNIQYF.

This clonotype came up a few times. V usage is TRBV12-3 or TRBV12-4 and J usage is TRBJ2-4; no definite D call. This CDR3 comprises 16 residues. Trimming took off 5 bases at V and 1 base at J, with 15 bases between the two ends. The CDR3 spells CASSHRVGGAKNIQYF. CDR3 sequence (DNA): TGTGCCAGCAGTCATAGGGTCGGTGGGGCCAAAAACATTCAGTACTTC.

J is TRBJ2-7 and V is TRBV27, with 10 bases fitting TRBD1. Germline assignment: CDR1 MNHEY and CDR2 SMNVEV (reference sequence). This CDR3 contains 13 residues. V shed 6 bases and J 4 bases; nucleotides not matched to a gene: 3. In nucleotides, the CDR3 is TGTGCCAGCAGGACAGGGGGCGCATACGAGCAGTACTTC. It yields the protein CASRTGGAYEQYF.

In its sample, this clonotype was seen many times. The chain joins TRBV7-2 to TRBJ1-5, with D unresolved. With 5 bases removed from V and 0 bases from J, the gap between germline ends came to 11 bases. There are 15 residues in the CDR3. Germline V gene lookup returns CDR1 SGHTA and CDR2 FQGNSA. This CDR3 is CASSLQDGSNQPQHF. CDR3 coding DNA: TGTGCCAGCAGCCTCCAGGACGGTAGCAATCAGCCCCAGCATTTT.

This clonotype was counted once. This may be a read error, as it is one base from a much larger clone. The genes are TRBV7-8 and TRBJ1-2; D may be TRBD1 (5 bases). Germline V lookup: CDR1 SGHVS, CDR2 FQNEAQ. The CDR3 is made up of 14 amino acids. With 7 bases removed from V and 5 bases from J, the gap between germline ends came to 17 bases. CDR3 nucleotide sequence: TGTGCCAGCATCGACCCGGGACTGAGATATGGCTACACCTTC. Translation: CASIDPGLRYGYTF.

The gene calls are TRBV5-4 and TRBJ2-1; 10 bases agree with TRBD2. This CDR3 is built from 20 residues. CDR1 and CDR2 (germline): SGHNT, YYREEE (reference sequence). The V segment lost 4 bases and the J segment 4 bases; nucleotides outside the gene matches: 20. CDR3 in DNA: TGTGCCAGCAGCGGCGGGGCTTTCAGGCCTCTAGCGGGGGAATACAATGAGCAGTTCTTC. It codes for CASSGGAFRPLAGEYNEQFF.

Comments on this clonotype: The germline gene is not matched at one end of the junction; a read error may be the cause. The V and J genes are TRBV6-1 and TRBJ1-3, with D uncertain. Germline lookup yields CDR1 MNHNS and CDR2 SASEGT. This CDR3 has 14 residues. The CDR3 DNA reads TGTGCCAGCCGGCCTCACTACCCGGGAAGCACCATATATTTT. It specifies CASRPHYPGSTIYF.

The CDR3 loop is CASTPPGTSGDNEQFF. The CDR3 coding sequence is TGTGCCAGCACTCCCCCCGGGACTAGCGGAGACAATGAGCAGTTCTTC. V and J are TRBV28 and TRBJ2-1; 11 nucleotides match TRBD2. Germline-derived CDR1 and CDR2 are MDHEN and SYDVKM. The CDR3 has 16 residues. Trimming cost V 7 bases and J 5 bases; bases outside gene matches: 10.

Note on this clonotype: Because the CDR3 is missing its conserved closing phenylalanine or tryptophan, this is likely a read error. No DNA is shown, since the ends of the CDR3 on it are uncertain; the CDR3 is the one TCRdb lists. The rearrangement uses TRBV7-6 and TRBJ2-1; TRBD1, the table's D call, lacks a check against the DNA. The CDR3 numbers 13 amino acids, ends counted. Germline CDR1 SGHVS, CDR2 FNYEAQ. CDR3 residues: CAMSPPGGDEQVV.

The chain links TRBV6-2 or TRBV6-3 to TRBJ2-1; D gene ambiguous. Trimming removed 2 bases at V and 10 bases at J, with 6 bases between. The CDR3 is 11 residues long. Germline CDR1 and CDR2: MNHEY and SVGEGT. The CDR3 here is CASSYIGEQFF. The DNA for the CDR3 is TGTGCCAGCAGTTACATAGGGGAGCAGTTCTTC.

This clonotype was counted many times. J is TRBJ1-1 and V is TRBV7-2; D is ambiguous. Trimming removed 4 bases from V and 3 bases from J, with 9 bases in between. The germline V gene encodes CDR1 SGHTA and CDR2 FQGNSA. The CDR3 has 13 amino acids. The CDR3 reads CASSSSPDTEAFF. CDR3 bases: TGTGCCAGCAGCTCTAGTCCAGACACTGAAGCTTTCTTT.

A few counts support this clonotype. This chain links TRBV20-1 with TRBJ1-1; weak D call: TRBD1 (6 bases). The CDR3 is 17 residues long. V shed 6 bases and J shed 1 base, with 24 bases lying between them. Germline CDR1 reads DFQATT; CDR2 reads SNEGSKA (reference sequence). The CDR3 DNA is TGCAGTGCCCGAAGGGAACAGGGAGGCGCGAAGAACACTGAAGCTTTCTTT. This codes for CSARREQGGAKNTEAFF.

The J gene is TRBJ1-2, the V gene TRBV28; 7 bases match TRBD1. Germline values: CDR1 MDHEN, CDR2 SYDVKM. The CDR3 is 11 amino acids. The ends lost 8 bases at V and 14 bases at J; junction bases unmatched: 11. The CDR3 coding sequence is TGTGCCAGCGCTGTAAAGGGGGCTTATACCTTC. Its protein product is CASAVKGAYTF.

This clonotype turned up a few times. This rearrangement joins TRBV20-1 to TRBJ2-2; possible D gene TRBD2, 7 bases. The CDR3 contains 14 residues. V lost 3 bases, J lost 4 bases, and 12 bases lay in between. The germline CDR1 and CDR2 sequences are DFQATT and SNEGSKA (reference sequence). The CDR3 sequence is CSASGGAVTGELFF. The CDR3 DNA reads TGCAGTGCTAGTGGGGGGGCGGTCACCGGGGAGCTGTTTTTT.

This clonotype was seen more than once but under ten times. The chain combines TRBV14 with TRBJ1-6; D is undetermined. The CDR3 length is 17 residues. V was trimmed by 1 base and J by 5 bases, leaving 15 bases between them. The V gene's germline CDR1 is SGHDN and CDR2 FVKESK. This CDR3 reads CASSQVISSTNNSPLHF. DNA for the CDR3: TGTGCCAGCAGCCAAGTGATCAGCTCCACAAATAATTCACCCCTCCACTTT.

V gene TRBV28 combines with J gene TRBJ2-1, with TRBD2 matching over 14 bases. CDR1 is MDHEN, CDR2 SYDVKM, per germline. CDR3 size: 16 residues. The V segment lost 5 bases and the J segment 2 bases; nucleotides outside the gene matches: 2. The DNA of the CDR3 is TGTGCCAGCAGTGCGACTAGCGGGGGGGCCTACAATGAGCAGTTCTTC. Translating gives CASSATSGGAYNEQFF.

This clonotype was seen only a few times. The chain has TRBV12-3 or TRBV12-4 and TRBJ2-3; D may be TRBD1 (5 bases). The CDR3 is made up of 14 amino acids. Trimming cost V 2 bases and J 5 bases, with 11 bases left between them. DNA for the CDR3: TGTGCCAGCAGTTTATTGTGGCAGGGAGATACGCAGTATTTT. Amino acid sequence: CASSLLWQGDTQYF.

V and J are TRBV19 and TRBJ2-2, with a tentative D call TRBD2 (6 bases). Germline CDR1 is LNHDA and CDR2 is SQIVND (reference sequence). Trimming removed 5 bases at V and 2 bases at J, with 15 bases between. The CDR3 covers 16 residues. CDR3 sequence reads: CASSAGKQRNTGELFF. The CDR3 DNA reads TGTGCCAGTAGTGCGGGAAAACAGAGAAACACCGGGGAGCTGTTTTTT.

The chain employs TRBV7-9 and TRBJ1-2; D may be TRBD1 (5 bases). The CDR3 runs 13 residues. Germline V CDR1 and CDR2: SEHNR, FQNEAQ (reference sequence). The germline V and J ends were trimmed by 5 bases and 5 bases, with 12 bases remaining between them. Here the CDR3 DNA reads TGTGCCAGCAGCCGGGACGGACGGTATGGCTACACCTTC. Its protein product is CASSRDGRYGYTF. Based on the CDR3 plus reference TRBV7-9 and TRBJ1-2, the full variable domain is DTGVSQNPRHKITKRGQNVTFRCDPISEHNRLYWYRQTLGQGPEFLTYFQNEAQLEKSRLLSDRFSAERPKGSFSTLEIQRTEQGDSAMYLCASSRDGRYGYTFGSGTRLTVV.

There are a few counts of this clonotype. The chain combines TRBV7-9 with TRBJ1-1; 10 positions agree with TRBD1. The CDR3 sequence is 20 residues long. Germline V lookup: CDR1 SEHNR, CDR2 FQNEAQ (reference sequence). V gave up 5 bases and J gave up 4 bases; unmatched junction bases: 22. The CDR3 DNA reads TGTGCCAGCAGCCCCCAATTCCTCGGACCGGGACAGGGGTTCGGCACTGAAGCTTTCTTT. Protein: CASSPQFLGPGQGFGTEAFF.

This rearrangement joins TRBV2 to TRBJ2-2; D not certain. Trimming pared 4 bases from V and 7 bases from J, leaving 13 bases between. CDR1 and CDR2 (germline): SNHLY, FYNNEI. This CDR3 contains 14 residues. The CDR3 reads CASSGTGEGGELFF. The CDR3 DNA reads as TGTGCCAGCAGTGGGACGGGCGAAGGCGGGGAGCTGTTTTTT.

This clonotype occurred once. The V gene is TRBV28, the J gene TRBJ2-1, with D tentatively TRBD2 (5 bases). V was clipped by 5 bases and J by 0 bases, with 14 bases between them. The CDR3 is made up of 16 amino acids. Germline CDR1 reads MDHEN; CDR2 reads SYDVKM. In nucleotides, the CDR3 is TGTGCCAGCAGTCCCATAACTAGTCGCTCCTACAATGAGCAGTTCTTC. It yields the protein CASSPITSRSYNEQFF.

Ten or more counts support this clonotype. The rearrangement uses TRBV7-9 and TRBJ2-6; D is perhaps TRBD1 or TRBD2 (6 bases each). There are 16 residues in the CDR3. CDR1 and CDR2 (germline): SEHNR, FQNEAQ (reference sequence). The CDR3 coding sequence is TGTGGGGGGGCAGGGGACCACGCGACTGGGGCCAACGTCCTGACTTTC. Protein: CGGAGDHATGANVLTF. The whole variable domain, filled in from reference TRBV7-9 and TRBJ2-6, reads DTGVSQNPRHKITKRGQNVTFRCDPISEHNRLYWYRQTLGQGPEFLTYFQNEAQLEKSRLLSDRFSAERPKGSFSTLEIQRTEQGDSAMYLCGGAGDHATGANVLTFGAGSRLTVL.

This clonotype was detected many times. CDR3 in amino acids: CASSKLAGGYNEQFF. In nucleotides, the CDR3 is TGTGCCAGCAGCAAACTAGCGGGAGGGTACAATGAGCAGTTCTTC. The chain uses TRBV11-3 and TRBJ2-1; 13 nucleotides match TRBD2. The CDR3 extends over 15 amino acids. CDR1 is SGHNT and CDR2 is YENEEA in the germline V gene. Trimming at V came to 5 bases and at J to 4 bases, leaving 2 bases not matched to a gene. Combining the CDR3 with reference TRBV11-3 and TRBJ2-1 gives the whole variable domain EAGVVQSPRYKIIEKKQPVAFWCNPISGHNTLYWYLQNLGQGPELLIRYENEEAVDDSQLPKDRFSAERLKGVDSTLKIQPAELGDSAVYLCASSKLAGGYNEQFFGPGTRLTVL.

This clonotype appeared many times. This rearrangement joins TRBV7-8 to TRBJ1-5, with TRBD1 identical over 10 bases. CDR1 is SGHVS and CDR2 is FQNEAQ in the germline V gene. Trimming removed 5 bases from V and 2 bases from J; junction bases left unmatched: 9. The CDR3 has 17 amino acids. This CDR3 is CASSRDRGPSRNQPQHF. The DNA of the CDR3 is TGTGCCAGCAGCCGGGACAGGGGACCCTCCCGCAATCAGCCCCAGCATTTT.